This T cell receptor beta chain comes out of a study of blood T cell repertoires in COVID-19. In the study overall: Samples representing acute and convalescent COVID-19 were sourced from the United States, Italy and Spain. T cells, B-cell-depleted T cells, or PBMCs provided the cDNA or gDNA that served as material.

The protocol was immunoSEQ multiplex PCR, while the TCRdb copy is restricted to in-frame clones and leaves out a portion. In the table there are 70,000 to 90,000 clones, roughly 83% of which are singletons. Germline V gene sequence: CDR1 MDHEN, CDR2 SYDVKM. The CDR3 is made up of 16 amino acids. Trimming left V 2 bases short and J 5 bases short, with 18 bases between. This receptor was taken from a man aged 45-65 years with active COVID-19. Sequences were obtained from peripheral blood. The rearrangement joins TRBV28 to TRBJ2-5; tentative D call: TRBD1 (5 bases). The CDR3 loop reads CASSLNPPQGRETQYF. CDR3 DNA: TGTGCCAGCAGTTTAAATCCCCCGCAGGGCCGGGAGACCCAGTACTTC.